This T cell receptor beta chain was recorded in a study of PD-1 blockade in classical Hodgkin lymphoma. The study's findings and limits: While CD8+ TCR diversity did not rise significantly by C4D1, CD4+ TCR diversity did. Complete responders possessed baseline diversity comparable to newly diagnosed patients.

The CDR3 is 12 residues long. Germline CDR1 reads MNHEY; CDR2 reads SMNVEV (reference sequence). V shed 4 bases and J shed 5 bases, with 8 bases lying between them. Produced via immunoSEQ multiplex PCR; TCRdb's table is partial and in-frame only. The repertoire holds nearly 55,000 clones, with 81% as singletons. As for this clone: What it binds is unknown.

Each patient experienced a relapse that followed autologous stem cell transplantation, and brentuximab vedotin exposure varied. This specimen consisted of peripheral blood mononuclear cells (PBMCs), obtained at baseline. The chain joins TRBV27 to TRBJ1-2; D is undetermined. The source of this sequence is a human donor with classical Hodgkin lymphoma. The CDR3 nucleotides are TGTGCCAGCAGTTCACAGCCTTATGGCTACACCTTC. Amino acid sequence: CASSSQPYGYTF.